These 20 T cell receptor beta chains came from one sample sequenced in a study of cytomegalovirus exposure and HLA in healthy donors. PCR involved 60 Vbeta and 13 Jbeta primers. Generated by immunoSEQ multiplex PCR, the TCRdb table keeps only in-frame clones and is missing some. In the table there are about 210,000 clones, almost 80% of which are singletons. Material for sequencing was PBMCs. The source is a male donor in good health and CMV-seronegative.

The rearrangement uses TRBV6-4 and TRBJ1-6; D may be TRBD1 (6 bases). Per germline, CDR1 MRHNA and CDR2 SNTAGT. Trimming pared 2 bases from V and 7 bases from J, leaving 12 bases between. The CDR3 has 15 residues. CDR3 protein: CASSDVAGTNSPLHF. For the CDR3, the DNA is TGTGCCAGCAGTGACGTGGCAGGGACAAATTCACCCCTCCACTTT.

This clone has a single count. The chain recombines TRBV7-6 with TRBJ2-2, with TRBD2 matching 7 bases. In germline, CDR1 is SGHVS, CDR2 FNYEAQ. The junction had 14 bases not matched to a gene; V was cut back by 5 bases and J by 5 bases. CDR3 size: 17 residues. DNA for the CDR3: TGTGCCAGCAGCCGCGGGGTTAGCGGGCGAGGAACCGGGGAGCTGTTTTTT. This gives the protein CASSRGVSGRGTGELFF.

The chain uses TRBV9 and TRBJ1-1; TRBD1 is a possible D gene (5 bases). Germline-derived CDR1 and CDR2 are SGDLS and YYNGEE. V was shortened by 3 bases and J by 4 bases, with 7 bases between the two germline ends. The CDR3 spans 12 residues. The CDR3 DNA sequence: TGTGCCAGCAGCGCCACAGGCACTGAAGCTTTCTTT. Its protein is CASSATGTEAFF.

The CDR3 region is CASSSFLRGEGYGYTF. CDR3 coding DNA: TGTGCCAGCAGTTCATTCCTTCGGGGGGAGGGCTATGGCTACACCTTC. The chain carries TRBV27 and TRBJ1-2; possibly TRBD1 for D (5 bases). Germline assignment: CDR1 MNHEY and CDR2 SMNVEV (reference sequence). The CDR3 runs to 16 residues. Trimming pared 4 bases from V and 4 bases from J, leaving 19 bases between.

This chain uses TRBV4-3 with TRBJ2-1; 8 bases align to TRBD1. V lost 5 bases to trimming and J lost 5 bases; unmatched junction nucleotides: 5. The CDR3 loop spans 14 amino acids. Germline V gene sequence: CDR1 LGHNA, CDR2 YSLEER. The CDR3 region is CASSARGQDNEQFF. In nucleotides, the CDR3 is TGCGCCAGCAGCGCCAGGGGGCAGGACAATGAGCAGTTCTTC.

V gene TRBV30 combines with J gene TRBJ1-2, with unresolved D. The CDR3 loop spans 14 amino acids. V lost 0 bases to trimming and J lost 2 bases, with 10 bases between them. Germline CDR1 is GTSNPN and CDR2 is SVGIG (reference sequence). CDR3 in amino acids: CAWSVTSGNYGYTF. For the CDR3, the DNA is TGTGCCTGGAGTGTCACCAGCGGCAACTATGGCTACACCTTC.

CDR3 in amino acids: CASSLQGLEEAFF. DNA of the CDR3: TGCGCCAGCAGCCTACAGGGCCTTGAGGAAGCTTTCTTT. V gene TRBV5-1 combines with J gene TRBJ1-1; the D gene is possibly TRBD1 (6 bases). Germline CDR1 SGHRS, CDR2 YFSETQ. The CDR3 sequence is 13 residues long. V gave up 4 bases and J gave up 8 bases, with 15 bases separating them.

This chain links TRBV14 with TRBJ2-1; TRBD2 aligns across 12 bases. Germline lookup yields CDR1 SGHDN and CDR2 FVKESK. Unmatched junction bases numbered 11, after V lost 1 base and J lost 7 bases. The CDR3 contains 18 residues. CDR3 sequence (DNA): TGTGCCAGCAGCCAAGGACTAACTAGCGGGAGGATGGAAAATGAGCAGTTCTTC. This translates into CASSQGLTSGRMENEQFF.

The chain recombines TRBV4-2 with TRBJ1-1; no firm D call. Trimming left V 5 bases short and J 1 base short, with 5 bases between. This CDR3 has 12 amino acids. In germline, CDR1 is LGHNA, CDR2 YNFKEQ. The CDR3 bases are TGTGCCAGCAGCGGCACGAACACTGAAGCTTTCTTT. Its translation: CASSGTNTEAFF.

The rearrangement uses TRBV5-1 and TRBJ1-5; D might be TRBD1 (5 bases). Germline V CDR1 and CDR2: SGHRS, YFSETQ. The CDR3 loop spans 15 amino acids. Trimming left V 4 bases short and J 0 bases short, with 11 bases between. CDR3 sequence reads: CASSEAGNSNQPQHF. CDR3 DNA: TGCGCCAGCAGCGAGGCAGGGAATAGCAATCAGCCCCAGCATTTT.

The chain carries TRBV5-1 and TRBJ1-5, with D hard to call. Germline CDR1 SGHRS, CDR2 YFSETQ. V was cut by 0 bases and J by 0 bases, with 4 bases left in between. This CDR3 has 14 amino acids. CDR3 residues: CASSLDLSNQPQHF. In DNA form, the CDR3 reads TGCGCCAGCAGCTTGGATCTTAGCAATCAGCCCCAGCATTTT.

In this sample, this clone turned up a few times. The chain joins TRBV6-6 to TRBJ2-3, with 7 nucleotides matching TRBD2. CDR1 is MNHNY and CDR2 is SVGAGI in the germline V gene (reference sequence). V dropped 7 bases and J dropped 3; count of bases not matched to a gene: 13. The CDR3 has 16 residues. The CDR3 region has the DNA TGTGCCAGCATGATCGATGGGAGGGTGGTTACAGATACGCAGTATTTT. Amino acids: CASMIDGRVVTDTQYF.

The V gene is TRBV5-6, the J gene TRBJ2-3; 10 bases are a match to TRBD2. The length of the CDR3 is 16 residues. Germline V gene sequence: CDR1 SGHDT, CDR2 YYEEEE. Trimming cost V 0 bases and J 4 bases; bases outside gene matches: 5. CDR3: CASSLVLAGAADTQYF. The CDR3 DNA reads as TGTGCCAGCAGCTTGGTGCTAGCGGGAGCGGCAGATACGCAGTATTTT.

In this sample, this clone turned up a few times. This chain connects TRBV5-5 to TRBJ1-4, with 8 bases that match TRBD1. After removal of 1 base from V and 5 bases from J, the junction contained 1 base not matched to a gene. CDR1 is SGHKS, CDR2 YYEKEE, per germline (reference sequence). The CDR3 is made up of 14 amino acids. The CDR3 nucleotides read TGTGCCAGCAGCTTGCACAGGGGGAATGAAAAACTGTTTTTT. Residues: CASSLHRGNEKLFF.

The chain links TRBV9 to TRBJ1-1, with no clear D. Germline-derived CDR1 and CDR2 are SGDLS and YYNGEE. The CDR3 is 13 amino acids. Trimming took off 4 bases at V and 1 base at J, with 8 bases between the two ends. The CDR3 is CASSQPGNTEAFF. The CDR3 nucleotides read TGTGCCAGCAGCCAGCCAGGGAACACTGAAGCTTTCTTT.

The chain employs TRBV6-1 and TRBJ2-1; 7 nucleotides line up with TRBD2. The germline CDR1 and CDR2 sequences are MNHNS and SASEGT. The V and J ends lost 5 bases and 10 bases, in that order; junction bases with no gene match: 14. This CDR3 has 15 residues. CDR3 sequence: CASSIQRGSPGEQFF. DNA of the CDR3: TGTGCCAGCAGTATCCAGCGGGGATCTCCGGGGGAGCAGTTCTTC.

The genes are TRBV7-2 and TRBJ2-7, with 7 bases lining up with TRBD1. The CDR3 has 13 amino acids. CDR1 is SGHTA, CDR2 FQGNSA, per germline. V lost 5 bases, J lost 3 bases, and 4 bases stayed unmatched. The CDR3 region is CASSKTGIYEQYF. The CDR3 DNA is TGTGCCAGCAGCAAGACAGGGATCTACGAGCAGTACTTC.

The CDR3 bases are TGTGCCAGCAGCGTTGAGCAGGGCGGCACTGAAGCTTTCTTT. This encodes CASSVEQGGTEAFF. The chain has TRBV9 and TRBJ1-1; possible D gene TRBD1, 5 bases. CDR3 length equals 14 residues. The V end was cut by 2 bases, the J end by 4 bases, with 12 bases between. Germline CDR1 and CDR2: SGDLS and YYNGEE.

V and J are TRBV6-5 and TRBJ1-5; tentatively, D is TRBD1 (5 bases). V was pared by 3 bases and J by 0 bases, with 9 bases between. There are 15 residues in the CDR3. Germline V gene sequence: CDR1 MNHEY, CDR2 SVGAGI. The CDR3 region has the DNA TGTGCCAGCAGTTATGACAGAAATAGCAATCAGCCCCAGCATTTT. Its protein product is CASSYDRNSNQPQHF.

V usage is TRBV19 and J usage is TRBJ1-1, with unresolved D. The CDR3 covers 14 residues. Between the trimmed V and J ends, which lost 6 bases and 3 bases, there was a span of 14 bases. Looked up from germline, CDR1 is LNHDA and CDR2 is SQIVND (reference sequence). The CDR3 spells CASSPGRGYTEAFF. The CDR3 coding sequence is TGTGCCAGTAGCCCCGGTCGAGGTTACACTGAAGCTTTCTTT. Together with reference TRBV19 and TRBJ1-1, the CDR3 gives the full variable domain: DGGITQSPKYLFRKEGQNVTLSCEQNLNHDAMYWYRQDPGQGLRLIYYSQIVNDFQKGDIAEGYSVSREKKESFPLTVTSAQKNPTAFYLCASSPGRGYTEAFFGQGTRLTVV.